Listed here are 6 T cell receptor beta chains from one sample, sequenced in a study of blood T cell repertoires in COVID-19. Here immunoSEQ multiplex PCR was the method, and the copy in TCRdb shows in-frame clones only, minus some. The data contain 150,000 to 200,000 clones, roughly 82% of them singletons. Sequenced material: PBMCs or T cells enriched from blood (not recorded which). Receptors were obtained from a woman aged 25 to 45 who had recovered from COVID-19.

CDR3 amino acids: CASSLSSGGFSYEQYF. CDR3 sequence (DNA): TGTGCCAGCAGTTTATCAAGCGGGGGGTTCTCCTACGAGCAGTACTTC. This chain uses TRBV27 with TRBJ2-7; 9 nucleotides agree with TRBD2. Germline CDR1 MNHEY, CDR2 SMNVEV (reference sequence). This CDR3 comprises 16 residues. Trimming took 0 bases from V and 0 from J; bases not matched to a gene: 3.

The V gene is TRBV5-4, the J gene TRBJ1-2; D perhaps matches TRBD1 (6 bases). The germline V and J ends were trimmed by 3 bases and 0 bases, with 12 bases remaining between them. The CDR3 has 15 amino acids. CDR1 is SGHNT and CDR2 is YYREEE in the germline V gene (reference sequence). The CDR3 reads CASSWTVQTNYGYTF. The CDR3 nucleotides read TGTGCCAGCAGCTGGACAGTACAGACTAACTATGGCTACACCTTC.

The chain combines TRBV5-5 with TRBJ2-3, with D unresolved. Trimming took off 2 bases at V and 4 bases at J, with 17 bases between the two ends. The CDR3 totals 16 residues. Germline V gene sequence: CDR1 SGHKS, CDR2 YYEKEE (reference sequence). CDR3 bases: TGTGCCAGCAGCTTCTTGGGCAGGCCGAGCTCAGATACGCAGTATTTT. Amino acids: CASSFLGRPSSDTQYF.

This clone was seen a single time. This chain links TRBV6-5 with TRBJ1-5; D unresolved. The CDR3 extends over 15 amino acids. Germline CDR1 and CDR2: MNHEY and SVGAGI. Deletions cut 2 bases from V and 3 bases from J, with 11 bases between. The CDR3 DNA follows: TGTGCCAGCAGTTACGAATACGGGGTCAATCAGCCCCAGCATTTT. As protein: CASSYEYGVNQPQHF.

The chain uses TRBV7-8 and TRBJ1-5; 7 nucleotides agree with TRBD1. V lost 5 bases and J lost 4; bases outside the gene matches: 8. CDR1 and CDR2 (germline): SGHVS, FQNEAQ. This CDR3 region has 15 residues. DNA for the CDR3: TGTGCCAGCAGCCCAAGCCCCAGGGGGAATCAGCCCCAGCATTTT. As protein: CASSPSPRGNQPQHF.

V and J are TRBV19 and TRBJ2-2, with D possibly matching TRBD2 (6 bases). The CDR3 is 14 amino acids. Germline assignment: CDR1 LNHDA and CDR2 SQIVND (reference sequence). The V end was cut by 3 bases, the J end by 5 bases, with 10 bases between. As DNA, the CDR3 is TGTGCCAGTAGTATCCGGGAGCGAACCGGGGAGCTGTTTTTT. The encoded protein is CASSIRERTGELFF.